Listed below are T cell receptor beta chains from one sample, sequenced in a study of blood T cell repertoires in COVID-19. Generated by immunoSEQ multiplex PCR, the TCRdb table keeps only in-frame clones and is missing some. This table holds 65,000 to 70,000 clones, approximately 84% found once. Sequenced material: peripheral blood. These receptors all come from a woman in her fifties or sixties with acute or convalescent COVID-19. CDR3s include the opening cysteine and the closing phenylalanine or tryptophan. A D gene is named only where the DNA matches it firmly. Only part of the rows carry a size: once, few, many, or a class if the clone is expanded.

clone size: -; V gene: TRBV4-2; CDR3 length: 16; D gene: TRBD2; J gene: TRBJ2-3; CDR3 DNA: TGTGCCAGCAGCCAAGCCGGGGGGGGGCCCGCAGATACGCAGTATTTT; CDR3 protein: CASSQAGGGPADTQYF
clone size: -; V gene: TRBV2; CDR3 length: 14; D gene: -; J gene: TRBJ2-2; CDR3 DNA: TGTGCCAGCTTAAGGACACTTTTGTCCGGGGAGCTGTTTTTT; CDR3 protein: CASLRTLLSGELFF
clone size: -; V gene: TRBV19; CDR3 length: 14; D gene: -; J gene: TRBJ2-2; CDR3 DNA: TGTGCCAGTACTCAGGGATTGAAGACCGGGGAGCTGTTTTTT; CDR3 protein: CASTQGLKTGELFF
clone size: -; V gene: TRBV7-8; CDR3 length: 16; D gene: TRBD2; J gene: TRBJ2-7; CDR3 DNA: TGTGCCAGCAGCTGGGGTAGCGGGGGCCCCTCCTACGAGCAGTACTTC; CDR3 protein: CASSWGSGGPSYEQYF
clone size: -; V gene: TRBV5-1; CDR3 length: 16; D gene: TRBD2; J gene: TRBJ2-5; CDR3 DNA: TGCGCCAGCAGCTTGAGGGGAATAGCGGGGCAAGAGACCCAGTACTTC; CDR3 protein: CASSLRGIAGQETQYF
clone size: -; V gene: TRBV5-6; CDR3 length: 14; D gene: -; J gene: TRBJ2-3; CDR3 DNA: TGTGCCAGCAGTGTAGGGGGGGCCTTAGATACGCAGTATTTT; CDR3 protein: CASSVGGALDTQYF
clone size: -; V gene: TRBV20-1; CDR3 length: 16; D gene: TRBD1; J gene: TRBJ1-1; CDR3 DNA: TGCAGTGCTAGTGGGGTAAAGGGGGCGCAATCTACTGAAGCTTTCTTT; CDR3 protein: CSASGVKGAQSTEAFF
clone size: -; V gene: TRBV10-1; CDR3 length: 14; D gene: TRBD2; J gene: TRBJ2-1; CDR3 DNA: TGCGCCAGCACCCCTAGCGGGGGGGCCGTTGAGCAGTTCTTC; CDR3 protein: CASTPSGGAVEQFF
clone size: -; V gene: TRBV5-1; CDR3 length: 14; D gene: TRBD1; J gene: TRBJ2-1; CDR3 DNA: TGCGCCAGCAGCTTGGTGGACAGGGAAGATGAGCAGTTCTTC; CDR3 protein: CASSLVDREDEQFF
clone size: -; V gene: TRBV19; CDR3 length: 15; D gene: -; J gene: TRBJ1-3; CDR3 DNA: TGTGCCAGTAGTACCGTTTCGAGCTCTGGAAACACCATATATTTT; CDR3 protein: CASSTVSSSGNTIYF
clone size: -; V gene: TRBV7-6; CDR3 length: 16; D gene: -; J gene: TRBJ2-1; CDR3 DNA: TGTGCCAGCAGCTTAAGAGGAGCGGCGGGTCGGAATGAGCAGTTCTTC; CDR3 protein: CASSLRGAAGRNEQFF
clone size: -; V gene: TRBV5-8; CDR3 length: 13; D gene: TRBD1; J gene: TRBJ1-1; CDR3 DNA: TGTGCCAGCAGCAGGGACAGGAACACTGAAGCTTTCTTT; CDR3 protein: CASSRDRNTEAFF
clone size: few; V gene: TRBV6-4; CDR3 length: 15; D gene: -; J gene: TRBJ2-1; CDR3 DNA: TGTGCCAGCAGTGACGCGGGGCCTACCTACAATGAGCAGTTCTTC; CDR3 protein: CASSDAGPTYNEQFF
clone size: -; V gene: TRBV3-1/TRBV3-2; CDR3 length: 14; D gene: -; J gene: TRBJ1-6; CDR3 DNA: TGTGCCAGCAGCCAAGACAGGGGTGGTTCACCCCTCCACTTT; CDR3 protein: CASSQDRGGSPLHF
clone size: -; V gene: TRBV11-2; CDR3 length: 12; D gene: -; J gene: TRBJ2-7; CDR3 DNA: TGTGCCAGCAGCCCCGTCTTCCACGAGCAGTACTTC; CDR3 protein: CASSPVFHEQYF
clone size: -; V gene: TRBV9; CDR3 length: 15; D gene: TRBD1; J gene: TRBJ1-6; CDR3 DNA: TGTGCCAGCAGCGTAACAGGGGAAGTAAATTCACCCCTCCACTTT; CDR3 protein: CASSVTGEVNSPLHF
clone size: -; V gene: TRBV7-2; CDR3 length: 15; D gene: -; J gene: TRBJ2-7; CDR3 DNA: TGTGCCAGCAGCTTAAGCGGGCCGGGGCGGCACGAGCAGTACTTC; CDR3 protein: CASSLSGPGRHEQYF
clone size: -; V gene: TRBV5-1; CDR3 length: 18; D gene: TRBD1; J gene: TRBJ2-2; CDR3 DNA: TGCGCCAGCAGCTTCGGCTTCCCGGGACAGGGGAACACCGGGGAGCTGTTTTTT; CDR3 protein: CASSFGFPGQGNTGELFF
clone size: -; V gene: TRBV13; CDR3 length: 14; D gene: -; J gene: TRBJ1-1; CDR3 DNA: TGTGCCAGCAGCTCTTGGAGGGGGGGCACTGAAGCTTTCTTT; CDR3 protein: CASSSWRGGTEAFF
clone size: -; V gene: TRBV24-1; CDR3 length: 17; D gene: TRBD1; J gene: TRBJ2-2; CDR3 DNA: TGTGCCACCAGTGATAGAGGGGCAGGGGGCAGCGCCGGGGAGCTGTTTTTT; CDR3 protein: CATSDRGAGGSAGELFF
clone size: -; V gene: TRBV18; CDR3 length: 14; D gene: -; J gene: TRBJ1-2; CDR3 DNA: TGTGCCAGCTCACCACGGGGGGAGCCCTATGGCTACACCTTC; CDR3 protein: CASSPRGEPYGYTF
clone size: -; V gene: TRBV5-1; CDR3 length: 17; D gene: TRBD2; J gene: TRBJ2-3; CDR3 DNA: TGCGCCAGCAGCTTGGCTAGCGGGGGGGCTAGCACAGATACGCAGTATTTT; CDR3 protein: CASSLASGGASTDTQYF
clone size: -; V gene: TRBV4-1; CDR3 length: 19; D gene: TRBD1; J gene: TRBJ2-7; CDR3 DNA: TGCGCCAGCAGCCAACGGTGGGGACAGGGGGCCGGCGGGTCCTACGAGCAGTACTTC; CDR3 protein: CASSQRWGQGAGGSYEQYF
clone size: -; V gene: TRBV5-1; CDR3 length: 17; D gene: -; J gene: TRBJ2-7; CDR3 DNA: TGCGCCAGCAGCTTGGCCCCGCTGGTCAGGGACTCCTACGAGCAGTACTTC; CDR3 protein: CASSLAPLVRDSYEQYF
clone size: -; V gene: TRBV19; CDR3 length: 14; D gene: TRBD1; J gene: TRBJ1-1; CDR3 DNA: TGTGCCAGTAGTAGGTGGACAGGGGGCACTGAAGCTTTCTTT; CDR3 protein: CASSRWTGGTEAFF
clone size: -; V gene: TRBV6-5; CDR3 length: 13; D gene: TRBD1; J gene: TRBJ1-2; CDR3 DNA: TGTGCCAGCAGGAGAGCACAGGGGTCTGGCTACACCTTC; CDR3 protein: CASRRAQGSGYTF
clone size: -; V gene: TRBV18; CDR3 length: 15; D gene: -; J gene: TRBJ1-1; CDR3 DNA: TGTGCCAGCTCGCAAGCGGGGGGCGCGGACACTGAAGCTTTCTTT; CDR3 protein: CASSQAGGADTEAFF
clone size: -; V gene: TRBV9; CDR3 length: 13; D gene: -; J gene: TRBJ2-7; CDR3 DNA: TGTGCCAGCAGCGCAACAGGCGCCTACGAGCAGTACTTC; CDR3 protein: CASSATGAYEQYF
clone size: -; V gene: TRBV11-2; CDR3 length: 15; D gene: -; J gene: TRBJ2-3; CDR3 DNA: TGTGCCAGCAGCTTAGATGGGGGCGCCCAGGATACGCAGTATTTT; CDR3 protein: CASSLDGGAQDTQYF
clone size: -; V gene: TRBV5-1; CDR3 length: 11; D gene: -; J gene: TRBJ1-1; CDR3 DNA: TGCGCCAGCAGCGGGGGGACGCGAGCTTTCTTT; CDR3 protein: CASSGGTRAFF
clone size: -; V gene: TRBV6-2/TRBV6-3; CDR3 length: 16; D gene: TRBD2; J gene: TRBJ2-5; CDR3 DNA: TGTGCCAGCAGTTTAAACAACTTAGCGGGGGAAGAGACCCAGTACTTC; CDR3 protein: CASSLNNLAGEETQYF
clone size: -; V gene: TRBV13; CDR3 length: 17; D gene: -; J gene: TRBJ2-1; CDR3 DNA: TGTGCCAGCAGCTTAGTACAGGGATCTTACTCCTACAATGAGCAGTTCTTC; CDR3 protein: CASSLVQGSYSYNEQFF
clone size: -; V gene: TRBV19; CDR3 length: 13; D gene: -; J gene: TRBJ2-1; CDR3 DNA: TGTGCCAGTAGTACTGGCGGATACAATGAGCAGTTCTTC; CDR3 protein: CASSTGGYNEQFF
clone size: -; V gene: TRBV15; CDR3 length: 15; D gene: -; J gene: TRBJ2-6; CDR3 DNA: TGTGCCACCAGCAGGGAGACAGTTGGGGCCAACGTCCTGACTTTC; CDR3 protein: CATSRETVGANVLTF
clone size: -; V gene: TRBV18; CDR3 length: 16; D gene: -; J gene: TRBJ1-3; CDR3 DNA: TGTGCCAGCTCACCACCGAAGGGAGCGCTTGGAAACACCATATATTTT; CDR3 protein: CASSPPKGALGNTIYF
clone size: -; V gene: TRBV14; CDR3 length: 15; D gene: TRBD2; J gene: TRBJ2-3; CDR3 DNA: TGTGCCAGCAGCCAAGGACTAGCGACGTCTTATACGCAGTATTTT; CDR3 protein: CASSQGLATSYTQYF
clone size: once; V gene: TRBV5-1; CDR3 length: 14; D gene: TRBD1; J gene: TRBJ1-6; CDR3 DNA: TGCGCCAGCCGACAGGGCCTACAAAATTCACCCCTCCACTTT; CDR3 protein: CASRQGLQNSPLHF
clone size: -; V gene: TRBV19; CDR3 length: 16; D gene: -; J gene: TRBJ2-1; CDR3 DNA: TGTGCCAGTAGTATACTTGATACAGGTTCCTACAATGAGCAGTTCTTC; CDR3 protein: CASSILDTGSYNEQFF
clone size: few; V gene: TRBV5-6; CDR3 length: 14; D gene: TRBD2; J gene: TRBJ2-7; CDR3 DNA: TGTGCCAGCAGCCCCAGCGGGGATTCCTACGAGCAGTACTTC; CDR3 protein: CASSPSGDSYEQYF
clone size: -; V gene: TRBV4-2; CDR3 length: 15; D gene: -; J gene: TRBJ1-2; CDR3 DNA: TGTGCCAGCAGCCAAGACATCGGAGCTAACTATGGCTACACCTTC; CDR3 protein: CASSQDIGANYGYTF